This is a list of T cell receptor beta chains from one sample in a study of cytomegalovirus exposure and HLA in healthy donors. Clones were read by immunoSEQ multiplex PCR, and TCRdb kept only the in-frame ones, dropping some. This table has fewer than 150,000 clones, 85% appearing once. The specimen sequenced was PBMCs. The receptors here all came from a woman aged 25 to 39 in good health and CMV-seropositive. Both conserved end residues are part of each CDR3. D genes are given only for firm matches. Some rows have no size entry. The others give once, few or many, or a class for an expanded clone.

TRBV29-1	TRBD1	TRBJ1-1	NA	TGCAGCGTTGCAGGGACAGGTGAAGCTTTCTTT	CSVAGTGEAFF
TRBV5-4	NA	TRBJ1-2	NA	TGTGCCAGCAGCTCATACACAGCACCCTATGGCTACACCTTC	CASSSYTAPYGYTF
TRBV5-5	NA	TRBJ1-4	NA	TGTGCCAGCAGCTTTGAGGTCGAAAAACTGTTTTTT	CASSFEVEKLFF
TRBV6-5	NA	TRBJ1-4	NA	TGTGCCAGCAGGAAAGGGGGTGAAAAACTGTTTTTT	CASRKGGEKLFF
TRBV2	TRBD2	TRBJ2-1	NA	TGTGCCAGCAGCCACCTGGGACTAGCGGGCCACGAGCAGTTCTTC	CASSHLGLAGHEQFF
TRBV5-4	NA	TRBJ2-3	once	TGTGCCAGCAGCTTGAGGTCTGGGAGACCAACCACAGATACGCAGTATTTT	CASSLRSGRPTTDTQYF
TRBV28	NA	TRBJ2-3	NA	TGTGCCAGCAAGTTCCGGGGTGGGGGGACAGATACGCAGTATTTT	CASKFRGGGTDTQYF
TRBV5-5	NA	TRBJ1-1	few	TGTGCCAGCAGCCTATACGGGGGGGGAACTGAAGCTTTCTTT	CASSLYGGGTEAFF
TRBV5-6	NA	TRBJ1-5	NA	TGTGCCAGCAGCTTATTAGGGGTTAGCAATCAGCCCCAGCATTTT	CASSLLGVSNQPQHF
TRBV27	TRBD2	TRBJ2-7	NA	TGTGCCAGCGGGGGGCGGGGGGGAGGAGAGCAGTACTTC	CASGGRGGGEQYF
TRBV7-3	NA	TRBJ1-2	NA	TGTGCCAGCAGCCCCGGGGGTGACTATGGCTACACCTTC	CASSPGGDYGYTF
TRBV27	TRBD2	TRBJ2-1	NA	TGTGCCAGCAAAATTGGGACTAGCGGGAGTAATGAGCAGTTCTTC	CASKIGTSGSNEQFF
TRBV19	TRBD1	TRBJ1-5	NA	TGTGCCAGTAGCTGGACAGGGAATCAGCCCCAGCATTTT	CASSWTGNQPQHF
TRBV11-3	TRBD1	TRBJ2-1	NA	TGTGCCAGCAGTTTAAGGACAGGGGACCTAGGGGAGGAGCAGTTCTTC	CASSLRTGDLGEEQFF
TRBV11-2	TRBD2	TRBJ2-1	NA	TGTGCCAGCAGCTCTCCAGTCATCGGGGGGGCCTACAATGAGCAGTTCTTC	CASSSPVIGGAYNEQFF
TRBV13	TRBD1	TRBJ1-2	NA	TGTGCCAGCAGTGCGGACAGGGGCCGGGGCTACACCTTC	CASSADRGRGYTF
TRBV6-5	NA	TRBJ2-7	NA	TGTGCCAGCAGTTACTCAACCCAGAGGGAGCAGTACTTC	CASSYSTQREQYF
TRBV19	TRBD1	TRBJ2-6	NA	TGTGCCAGTAGTTCCGGGACAGGGCTCTCTGGGGCCAACGTCCTGACTTTC	CASSSGTGLSGANVLTF